What follows describes a single T cell receptor beta chain. Its target is not known. The study ran its PCR with 60 Vbeta and 13 Jbeta primers. Method: immunoSEQ multiplex PCR; TCRdb's copy keeps in-frame clones and lacks some. The sample lists some 110,000 clones; 60% to 80% were seen once. From germline, CDR1 is MNHNY and CDR2 SVGAGI (reference sequence). Unmatched junction bases numbered 13, after V lost 8 bases and J lost 4 bases. CDR3 length: 15 residues. This record comes from a study of cytomegalovirus exposure and HLA in healthy donors. Study-level findings and limits: In vitro confirmation showed three CMV-associated chains to be CMV antigen specific. For presence/absence analyses, sequencing depth was assumed to be roughly uniform across donors.

This receptor was obtained from a man between 50 and 59 years old in good health and CMV-seropositive. V gene TRBV6-6 combines with J gene TRBJ1-2; 7 bases agree with TRBD1. Material: PBMCs. The CDR3 DNA follows: TGTGCCAGCGGAGGAACAGGGGCCCCTCCCTATGGCTACACCTTC. Translated, it gives CASGGTGAPPYGYTF.